The 29 T cell receptor beta chains in this list originate from one sample, sequenced in a study of cytomegalovirus exposure and HLA in healthy donors. This PCR relied on a set of 60 Vbeta primers and 13 Jbeta primers. Profiled with immunoSEQ multiplex PCR; TCRdb holds only in-frame clones, not every one. The sample carries approximately 260,000 clones, approximately 85% recorded once. The sequenced material came from PBMCs. The receptors come from a woman aged 40 to 50 in good health and CMV-seropositive.

The chain has TRBV2 and TRBJ2-5, with TRBD2 identical over 8 bases. CDR3 size: 16 residues. Germline CDR1 is SNHLY and CDR2 is FYNNEI. Losses at the gene ends were 2 bases for V and 2 bases for J; bases not matched to a gene: 7. The CDR3 nucleotides are TGTGCCAGCAGTGAACGTCTCACTAGCGGTCAAGAGACCCAGTACTTC. Translation: CASSERLTSGQETQYF.

The chain is built from TRBV6-1 and TRBJ2-1, with TRBD2 as a possible D gene (6 bases). V lost 8 bases, J lost 8 bases, and 22 bases lay in between. The CDR3 is 15 residues long. CDR1 and CDR2 from the germline V gene are MNHNS and SASEGT. The CDR3 is CASYRRDSLADEQFF. CDR3 sequence (DNA): TGTGCCAGCTACCGCCGGGACTCCTTAGCCGATGAGCAGTTCTTC.

The rearrangement links TRBV2 to TRBJ1-1; a possible D gene is TRBD1 (5 bases). The CDR3 contains 15 residues. The germline V and J ends were trimmed by 6 bases and 1 base, with 15 bases remaining between them. CDR1 is SNHLY, CDR2 FYNNEI, per germline. CDR3 nucleotide sequence: TGTGCCAGCAGGACCCTCAGGACACCGAACACTGAAGCTTTCTTT. Residues: CASRTLRTPNTEAFF.

The CDR3 here is CATRIGGYEQYF. In nucleotides, the CDR3 is TGTGCCACTAGAATAGGGGGCTACGAGCAGTACTTC. The chain combines TRBV10-3 with TRBJ2-7; possible D gene TRBD1, 6 bases. There are 12 residues in the CDR3. Germline V CDR1 and CDR2: ENHRY, SYGVKD. V lost 10 bases to trimming and J lost 3 bases, with 13 bases between them.

Details on this clone: Germline is not matched at one junction end, which may reflect a read error. This sequence joins TRBV7-9 and TRBJ1-1; TRBD1 might be the D (5 bases). CDR1 is SEHNR and CDR2 is FQNEAQ in the germline V gene (reference sequence). The CDR3 totals 8 residues. CDR3 loop: CASSRRGF. CDR3 coding DNA: TGTGCCAGCAGCCGTCGGGGGTTT.

The rearrangement links TRBV5-6 to TRBJ2-7, with TRBD1 matching 7 bases. With 7 bases clipped from V and 7 bases from J, the junction kept 8 bases outside the gene matches. This CDR3 has 12 residues. Germline loops: CDR1 SGHDT, CDR2 YYEEEE. The CDR3 DNA sequence: TGTGCCAGCTCCGAGACAGGGTGGGAGCAGTACTTC. This gives the protein CASSETGWEQYF. The variable domain in full, completed from reference TRBV5-6 and TRBJ2-7, reads DAGVTQSPTHLIKTRGQQVTLRCSPKSGHDTVSWYQQALGQGPQFIFQYYEEEERQRGNFPDRFSGHQFPNYSSELNVNALLLGDSALYLCASSETGWEQYFGPGTRLTVT.

This chain uses TRBV4-2 with TRBJ1-1; 9 bases map to TRBD1. Trimming removed 4 bases from V and 1 base from J; junction bases left unmatched: 7. Germline V gives CDR1 LGHNA, CDR2 YNFKEQ. The CDR3 length is 16 residues. CDR3 sequence reads: CASSPYRGPQNTEAFF. CDR3 nucleotides: TGTGCCAGCAGCCCCTACAGGGGGCCACAGAACACTGAAGCTTTCTTT.

The chain employs TRBV4-3 and TRBJ2-5; tentative D call: TRBD2 (5 bases). This CDR3 region has 13 residues. Trimming left V 0 bases short and J 5 bases short, with 7 bases between. Germline V gene sequence: CDR1 LGHNA, CDR2 YSLEER. This chain's CDR3 is CASSQERAETQYF. CDR3 DNA sequence: TGCGCCAGCAGCCAAGAGAGGGCGGAGACCCAGTACTTC.

The chain is built from TRBV5-1 and TRBJ1-1; no definite D call. V dropped 0 bases and J dropped 5 bases, with 17 bases sitting between them. Germline V lookup: CDR1 SGHRS, CDR2 YFSETQ. The CDR3 contains 16 residues. The CDR3 sequence: CASSLEVGGPETEAFF. In nucleotides, the CDR3 is TGCGCCAGCAGCTTGGAGGTTGGAGGGCCGGAAACTGAAGCTTTCTTT.

The V gene is TRBV29-1, the J gene TRBJ1-2; TRBD1 is a possible D gene (5 bases). V lost 2 bases to trimming and J lost 2 bases, with 12 bases between them. Germline CDR1 is SQVTM and CDR2 is ANQGSEA. The CDR3 is 14 residues long. The CDR3 spells CSVESQGENYGYTF. The CDR3 DNA sequence: TGCAGCGTTGAAAGTCAGGGTGAAAACTATGGCTACACCTTC.

The rearrangement links TRBV10-3 to TRBJ1-5, with D perhaps matching TRBD1 (6 bases). Germline CDR1 is ENHRY and CDR2 is SYGVKD. V dropped 8 bases and J dropped 6 bases, with 17 bases sitting between them. This CDR3 spans 14 amino acids. CDR3 sequence: CAIEFARGRQPQHF. CDR3 nucleotide sequence: TGTGCCATCGAGTTCGCCAGGGGACGTCAGCCCCAGCATTTT.

The chain uses TRBV30 and TRBJ2-2; 7 bases are shared with TRBD1. V dropped 4 bases and J dropped 1; count of bases not matched to a gene: 3. The germline gives CDR1 GTSNPN, CDR2 SVGIG (reference sequence). There are 14 residues in the CDR3. Here the CDR3 reads CAWTDRVNTGELFF. CDR3 nucleotides: TGTGCCTGGACTGACAGGGTGAACACCGGGGAGCTGTTTTTT.

The chain employs TRBV2 and TRBJ1-2; TRBD1 aligns across 8 bases. V gave up 4 bases and J gave up 8 bases; unmatched junction bases: 6. The germline V gene has CDR1 SNHLY and CDR2 FYNNEI. This CDR3 is 13 amino acids long. The CDR3 here is CASSGQGMGGYTF. DNA for the CDR3: TGTGCCAGCAGTGGACAGGGGATGGGCGGCTACACCTTC. The full variable domain, with the rest looked up from reference TRBV2 and TRBJ1-2, is EPEVTQTPSHQVTQMGQEVILRCVPISNHLYFYWYRQILGQKVEFLVSFYNNEISEKSEIFDDQFSVERPDGSNFTLKIRSTKLEDSAMYFCASSGQGMGGYTFGSGTRLTVV.

The genes are TRBV5-1 and TRBJ1-2, with TRBD1 matching 8 bases. The V and J ends lost 4 bases and 3 bases, in that order; junction bases with no gene match: 2. From germline, CDR1 is SGHRS and CDR2 YFSETQ. CDR3 length equals 13 residues. Here the CDR3 reads CASSHRGDYGYTF. The CDR3 region has the DNA TGCGCCAGCAGCCACAGGGGGGACTATGGCTACACCTTC.

The chain has TRBV6-1 and TRBJ1-2; D unclear. The CDR3 is 12 amino acids. Trimming removed 1 base at V and 8 bases at J, with 8 bases between. CDR1 and CDR2 (germline): MNHNS, SASEGT. CDR3 nucleotide sequence: TGTGCCAGCAGTGAAGATGTGGAGGGCTACACCTTC. Residues: CASSEDVEGYTF.

The chain recombines TRBV5-1 with TRBJ2-3, with 10 bases matching TRBD2. CDR1 and CDR2 from the germline V gene are SGHRS and YFSETQ. The V gene end was trimmed by 0 bases and the J gene end by 5 bases; junction bases not matched to a gene: 6. The CDR3 is 16 amino acids. The DNA for the CDR3 is TGCGCCAGCAGCTTGGGGCTAGCGGGAGTGGTAGATACGCAGTATTTT. Its translation is CASSLGLAGVVDTQYF.

The rearrangement uses TRBV6-5 and TRBJ1-5; D remains ambiguous. Germline V gene lookup returns CDR1 MNHEY and CDR2 SVGAGI. V was cut by 0 bases and J by 2 bases, with 8 bases left in between. The CDR3 is made up of 15 amino acids. The CDR3 sequence: CASSYSQLGNQPQHF. In DNA, the CDR3 is TGTGCCAGCAGTTACTCTCAGTTGGGCAATCAGCCCCAGCATTTT.

In its sample, this clone was seen a few times. V is TRBV4-3 and J is TRBJ1-6; D remains unclear. The CDR3 is 16 amino acids. From germline, CDR1 is LGHNA and CDR2 YSLEER. V lost 0 bases to trimming and J lost 10 bases, with 16 bases between them. The CDR3 sequence: CASSQETGRGSSPLHF. DNA of the CDR3: TGCGCCAGCAGCCAAGAAACCGGCAGAGGATCCTCACCCCTCCACTTT.

This clone has a handful of counts. The J gene is TRBJ1-2, the V gene TRBV6-5, with 10 bases fitting TRBD1. Germline CDR1 reads MNHEY; CDR2 reads SVGAGI. The CDR3 runs to 11 residues. The V gene end was trimmed by 10 bases and the J gene end by 6 bases; junction bases not matched to a gene: 2. The CDR3 region is CATGTGDGYTF. In nucleotides, the CDR3 is TGTGCCACCGGGACAGGGGATGGCTACACCTTC.

The chain uses TRBV6-6 and TRBJ1-4; D ambiguous. The CDR3 runs to 14 residues. Trimming removed 2 bases at V and 5 bases at J, with 9 bases between. CDR1 and CDR2 (germline): MNHNY, SVGAGI (reference sequence). As DNA, the CDR3 is TGTGCCAGCAGTTACGAGACGGGGAATGAAAAACTGTTTTTT. This sequence encodes CASSYETGNEKLFF.

This chain connects TRBV20-1 to TRBJ1-5; D unresolved. The V end was cut by 3 bases, the J end by 12 bases, with 12 bases between. Germline V gene lookup returns CDR1 DFQATT and CDR2 SNEGSKA (reference sequence). There are 11 residues in the CDR3. CDR3 residues: CSASHPRGQHF. In DNA form, the CDR3 reads TGCAGTGCTAGCCACCCTCGGGGCCAGCATTTT.

The chain links TRBV9 to TRBJ2-7, with D possibly TRBD2 on 6 matching bases. This CDR3 is built from 15 residues. V lost 0 bases to trimming and J lost 3 bases, with 13 bases between them. Germline CDR1 reads SGDLS; CDR2 reads YYNGEE. The CDR3 DNA reads as TGTGCCAGCAGCGTAGCTGCGGGGTTCAACTACGAGCAGTACTTC. Its translation: CASSVAAGFNYEQYF.

The chain recombines TRBV5-6 with TRBJ2-7, with 8 nucleotides matching TRBD2. This CDR3 is built from 15 residues. V lost 4 bases and J lost 1; bases outside the gene matches: 7. Per the germline V gene, CDR1 is SGHDT and CDR2 is YYEEEE. The CDR3 spells CASSVAGFRSYEQYF. The CDR3 nucleotides are TGTGCCAGCAGCGTAGCGGGATTTAGGTCCTACGAGCAGTACTTC.

V is TRBV7-8 and J is TRBJ1-2; TRBD1 agrees at 8 bases. Unmatched junction bases numbered 6, after V lost 5 bases and J lost 4 bases. The CDR3 contains 14 residues. Germline CDR1 reads SGHVS; CDR2 reads FQNEAQ. CDR3 amino acids: CASSSPGGSYGYTF. As DNA, the CDR3 is TGTGCCAGCAGCAGTCCAGGGGGCAGCTATGGCTACACCTTC.

This clone appeared a single time. J is TRBJ2-5 and V is TRBV4-3; no firm D call. V was cut by 1 base and J by 5 bases, with 11 bases left in between. The germline V gene encodes CDR1 LGHNA and CDR2 YSLEER. This CDR3 is 14 amino acids long. Written as DNA, the CDR3 is TGCGCCAGCAGCCAAGGGCCGAACGGGGAGACCCAGTACTTC. This encodes CASSQGPNGETQYF.

This clone is labeled as medium-sized. CDR3 sequence (DNA): TGCGCCAGCAGCCAAGAACTAGCGGGAGGGCCAGATACGCAGTATTTT. This translates into CASSQELAGGPDTQYF. This chain joins TRBV4-3 and TRBJ2-3, with TRBD2 matching over 13 bases. The V gene's germline CDR1 is LGHNA and CDR2 YSLEER. V shed 0 bases, J shed 4 bases, and the junction held 1 base outside the gene matches. This CDR3 region has 16 residues.

The chain employs TRBV18 and TRBJ2-7; 7 bases map to TRBD2. CDR1 and CDR2 (germline): KGHSH, LQKENI. The V segment lost 5 bases and the J segment 3 bases; nucleotides outside the gene matches: 4. The CDR3 length is 13 residues. The CDR3 DNA is TGTGCCAGCTCATTGGGGACTAACTACGAGCAGTACTTC. It specifies CASSLGTNYEQYF.

V gene TRBV7-3 combines with J gene TRBJ2-1; 8 nucleotides agree with TRBD2. The trim removed 4 bases at V and 7 bases at J, leaving 6 bases unmatched. Germline values: CDR1 SGHTA, CDR2 FQGTGA. This CDR3 contains 14 residues. The CDR3 nucleotides read TGTGCCAGCAGCTCTCAGGGACTAGAGAATGAGCAGTTCTTC. It specifies CASSSQGLENEQFF.

This sequence joins TRBV2 and TRBJ2-7, with TRBD1 identical over 7 bases. The germline gives CDR1 SNHLY, CDR2 FYNNEI. This CDR3 is built from 14 residues. V shed 6 bases, J shed 0 bases, and the junction held 5 bases outside the gene matches. CDR3 nucleotides: TGTGCCAGCAGGGACAGGATCAGCTCCTACGAGCAGTACTTC. Translated: CASRDRISSYEQYF. Variable domain in full (rest from reference TRBV2 and TRBJ2-7): EPEVTQTPSHQVTQMGQEVILRCVPISNHLYFYWYRQILGQKVEFLVSFYNNEISEKSEIFDDQFSVERPDGSNFTLKIRSTKLEDSAMYFCASRDRISSYEQYFGPGTRLTVT.